Listed below are T cell receptor beta chains from one sample, sequenced in a study of control samples from healthy donors and cancer patients. TCRdb keeps only in-frame clones here, not all; method: immunoSEQ multiplex PCR. The table records roughly 40,000 clones, approximately 90% of them present only once. The source material was blood. The receptors were gathered from a woman between 45 and 65 years old in good health. Each CDR3 is given with its conserved first and last residue. Each record gives: V gene, J gene, CDR3 length, D gene, clone size, CDR3 protein, CDR3 DNA. D genes are given only for firm matches. Expanded clones are given a class, and other clones once, few, many or no size at all.

TRBV7-9	TRBJ1-1	14	TRBD1	once	CASSLGTGVTEAFF	TGTGCCAGCAGCTTAGGGACAGGGGTCACTGAAGCTTTCTTT
TRBV19	TRBJ1-1	12	.	.	CASSMIGNEAFF	TGTGCCAGTAGTATGATAGGGAATGAAGCTTTCTTT
TRBV7-9	TRBJ1-5	13	.	once	CASSLLRDQPQHF	TGTGCCAGCAGCTTACTCCGGGATCAGCCCCAGCATTTT
TRBV30	TRBJ1-5	11	.	.	CAWSQGEPQHF	TGTGCCTGGAGCCAGGGTGAGCCCCAGCATTTT
TRBV3-1/TRBV3-2	TRBJ1-1	13	.	.	CASSPNLGGYAFF	TGTGCCAGCAGCCCCAACCTAGGAGGATACGCTTTCTTT
TRBV28	TRBJ1-2	15	TRBD1	.	CASSQPRDRGYGYTF	TGTGCCAGCAGTCAACCCCGGGACAGGGGCTATGGCTACACCTTC
TRBV5-1	TRBJ1-1	14	.	.	CASSPKSDSPEAFF	TGCGCCAGCAGCCCGAAATCCGACAGCCCTGAAGCTTTCTTT
TRBV29-1	TRBJ1-1	13	.	.	CSVERLLVRGTFF	TGCAGCGTTGAGAGATTATTGGTCAGGGGAACTTTCTTT
TRBV5-4	TRBJ2-2	16	TRBD2	.	CASSLVSGISAGELFF	TGTGCCAGCAGCCTCGTTAGCGGGATTAGTGCCGGGGAGCTGTTTTTT
TRBV4-2	TRBJ1-5	16	.	.	CASSPNTGPLIQPQHF	TGTGCCAGCAGCCCAAATACCGGGCCCCTTATTCAGCCCCAGCATTTT
TRBV6-5	TRBJ2-2	15	TRBD2	.	CASSPSGGTTGELFF	TGTGCCAGCAGTCCCAGCGGGGGGACGACCGGGGAGCTGTTTTTT
TRBV19	TRBJ2-3	17	TRBD2	.	CASSIPTSVISTDTQYF	TGTGCCAGTAGTATTCCAACTAGCGTTATAAGCACAGATACGCAGTATTTT
TRBV28	TRBJ1-5	14	.	.	CASSTQGDHQPQHF	TGTGCCAGCAGTACACAGGGTGATCATCAGCCCCAGCATTTT
TRBV3-1/TRBV3-2	TRBJ2-2	14	.	.	CASSQDPGDGELFF	TGTGCCAGCAGCCAAGACCCAGGGGACGGGGAGCTGTTTTTT
TRBV5-1	TRBJ1-2	14	TRBD1	.	CASSPDRDGYSYTF	TGCGCCAGCAGCCCCGACAGGGACGGGTATAGCTACACCTTC
TRBV5-4	TRBJ2-7	16	.	.	CASSLASGGLTYEQYF	TGTGCCAGCAGCTTGGCCTCTGGAGGGCTAACCTACGAGCAGTACTTC
TRBV7-3	TRBJ2-7	12	.	.	CASSFGTYEQYF	TGTGCCAGCAGCTTCGGGACCTACGAGCAGTACTTC
TRBV28	TRBJ2-7	13	.	.	CASSPRVPYEQYF	TGTGCCAGCAGTCCGAGGGTCCCCTACGAGCAGTACTTC
TRBV24-1	TRBJ1-2	14	.	.	CATSDQTTSYGYTF	TGTGCCACCAGTGATCAGACGACATCATATGGCTACACCTTC
TRBV19	TRBJ1-2	15	TRBD1	.	CASSMPGQANYGYTF	TGTGCCAGTAGTATGCCGGGACAGGCTAACTATGGCTACACCTTC
TRBV7-9	TRBJ2-1	18	TRBD2	once	CASSSGLAGFSSYNEQFF	TGTGCCAGCAGCTCCGGACTAGCGGGGTTTTCCTCCTACAATGAGCAGTTCTTC
TRBV6-1	TRBJ1-5	16	.	.	CASSERRQISNQPQHF	TGTGCCAGCAGTGAAAGGAGGCAGATCAGCAATCAGCCCCAGCATTTT
TRBV11-2	TRBJ2-5	15	.	.	CASSVGTLGKETQYF	TGTGCCAGCAGCGTTGGGACCCTCGGGAAGGAGACCCAGTACTTC
TRBV9	TRBJ1-1	15	TRBD1	.	CASSVGGTGGTEAFF	TGTGCCAGCAGCGTAGGTGGAACAGGGGGCACTGAAGCTTTCTTT
TRBV6-2/TRBV6-3	TRBJ2-3	14	.	.	CASSLALNTDTQYF	TGTGCCAGCAGTTTAGCATTGAATACAGATACGCAGTATTTT
TRBV7-3	TRBJ2-2	15	.	.	CASSLTGGNTGELFF	TGTGCCAGCAGCTTAACTGGGGGGAACACCGGGGAGCTGTTTTTT
TRBV19	TRBJ2-7	15	.	.	CASSSDSQTSYEQYF	TGTGCCAGTAGTAGTGACAGCCAGACCTCCTACGAGCAGTACTTC
TRBV28	TRBJ1-2	15	.	.	CASKTGGAHSYGYTF	TGTGCCAGCAAAACCGGGGGGGCGCACTCCTATGGCTACACCTTC